A single sample gave rise to the 9 T cell receptor beta chains below, sequenced in a study of CD8 T cells in acute hepatitis C reinfection. Produced via immunoSEQ multiplex PCR; TCRdb's table is partial and in-frame only. The sample yields around 180 clones, 60% to 65% seen once. Time point: at least 347 days after estimated infection, following spontaneous clearance. The hepatitis C virus-specific receptor repertoire was characterized directly ex vivo, with no prior expansion in culture. Study-level findings and limits: All groups preferentially used TRBV04 and TRBV06, which was not due to overrepresentation in the naive pool.

Sequencing used HCV NS3-1073 tetramer-sorted CD8+ T cells from PBMCs, obtained at follow-up. The receptors come from a woman in her thirties who spontaneously cleared hepatitis C infection.

This clone is categorized as hyperexpanded. Other DNA sequences from this sample encode an identical CDR3 as well. The chain links TRBV4-2 to TRBJ1-1; D gene unclear. Germline lookup yields CDR1 LGHNA and CDR2 YNFKEQ. This CDR3 has 13 amino acids. Trimming took off 0 bases at V and 0 bases at J, with 2 bases between the two ends. The CDR3 here is CASSQELNTEAFF. The CDR3 DNA is TGTGCCAGCAGCCAAGAGTTGAACACTGAAGCTTTCTTT.

The chain combines TRBV5-4 with TRBJ2-7; 8 bases map to TRBD2. The ends lost 3 bases at V and 5 bases at J; junction bases unmatched: 7. The germline CDR1 and CDR2 sequences are SGHNT and YYREEE (reference sequence). This CDR3 comprises 14 residues. CDR3 loop: CASSSSGREHEQYF. The CDR3 bases are TGTGCCAGCAGCTCGAGCGGGAGAGAACACGAGCAGTACTTC.

The rearrangement links TRBV7-3 to TRBJ2-3; 15 positions agree with TRBD2. There are 20 residues in the CDR3. The germline gives CDR1 SGHTA, CDR2 FQGTGA. The V segment lost 4 bases and the J segment 0 bases; nucleotides outside the gene matches: 11. The CDR3 DNA sequence: TGTGCCAGCAGCTCTCACCCGGGACTAGCGGGAGGCACTAGCACAGATACGCAGTATTTT. This codes for CASSSHPGLAGGTSTDTQYF.

This clone has a single count. CDR3 sequence: CASSSGAGTEAFF. In DNA, the CDR3 is TGTGCCAGCAGTTCCGGCGCGGGCACTGAAGCTTTCTTT. The V gene is TRBV28, the J gene TRBJ1-1; D gene unclear. CDR1 MDHEN and CDR2 SYDVKM come from the germline V gene. CDR3 length: 13 amino acids. Trimming removed 4 bases at V and 4 bases at J, with 10 bases between.

This clone was detected a few times. The chain joins TRBV5-4 to TRBJ2-5; D might be TRBD2 (5 bases). The germline V gene has CDR1 SGHNT and CDR2 YYREEE (reference sequence). V was clipped by 1 base and J by 5 bases, with 18 bases between them. The CDR3 is made up of 16 amino acids. Here the CDR3 reads CASSLNPSPPDETQYF. CDR3 in DNA: TGTGCCAGCAGCTTGAACCCTAGCCCTCCTGACGAGACCCAGTACTTC.

This chain links TRBV4-2 with TRBJ2-1, with TRBD2 identical over 10 bases. This CDR3 is built from 17 residues. V trimming: 0 bases; J trimming: 9 bases; junction bases outside the gene matches: 11. The germline V gene encodes CDR1 LGHNA and CDR2 YNFKEQ. The CDR3 nucleotides are TGTGCCAGCAGCCAAGAGGTAGCGGGAGGCCTATGGGGTGAGCAGTTCTTC. This sequence encodes CASSQEVAGGLWGEQFF.

The CDR3 nucleotides read TGTGCCAGCAGCGTAGAGGTGGATTGGGGGCAGCCCCAGCATTTT. It translates to CASSVEVDWGQPQHF. The V call is TRBV9, the J call TRBJ1-5; D may be TRBD1 (5 bases). Germline CDR1 and CDR2: SGDLS and YYNGEE. V shed 0 bases and J shed 7 bases, with 14 bases lying between them. This CDR3 region has 15 residues.

The chain links TRBV4-2 to TRBJ1-1; D uncertain. V lost 0 bases, J lost 4 bases, and 6 bases lay in between. Germline loops: CDR1 LGHNA, CDR2 YNFKEQ. The CDR3 spans 13 residues. CDR3 sequence (DNA): TGTGCCAGCAGCCAAGAATCAAGCACTGAAGCTTTCTTT. It is translated as CASSQESSTEAFF.

The chain carries TRBV4-2 and TRBJ1-4; D is unresolved. Per germline, CDR1 LGHNA and CDR2 YNFKEQ. V lost 1 base and J 8 bases, leaving 5 bases between the germline ends. This CDR3 is built from 12 residues. In DNA, the CDR3 is TGTGCCAGCAGCCAAGCCGCAGAAAAACTGTTTTTT. Protein product: CASSQAAEKLFF.